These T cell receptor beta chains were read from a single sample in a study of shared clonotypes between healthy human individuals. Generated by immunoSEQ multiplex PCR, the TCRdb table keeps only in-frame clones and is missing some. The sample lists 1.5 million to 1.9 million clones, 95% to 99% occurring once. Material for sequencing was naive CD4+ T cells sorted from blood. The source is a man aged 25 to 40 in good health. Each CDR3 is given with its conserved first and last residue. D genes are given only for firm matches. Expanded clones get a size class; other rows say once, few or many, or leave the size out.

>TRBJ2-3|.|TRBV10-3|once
TGTGCCATCAGTGGTAGTAATACGCAGTATTTT
CAISGSNTQYF
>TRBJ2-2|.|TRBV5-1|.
TGCGCCAGCAGCTTGGGACTAACGAACACCGGGGAGCTGTTTTTT
CASSLGLTNTGELFF
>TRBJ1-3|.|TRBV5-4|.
TGTGCCAGCAGCGTCGGACAGCCTGGGAAGGGAAACACCATATATTTT
CASSVGQPGKGNTIYF
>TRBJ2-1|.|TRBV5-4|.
TGTGCCAGCAGCGGGGGTTTACCCAATGAGCAGTTCTTC
CASSGGLPNEQFF
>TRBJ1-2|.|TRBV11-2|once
TGTGCCAGCAGCTTAGACAGGGATGACTATGGCTACACCTTC
CASSLDRDDYGYTF
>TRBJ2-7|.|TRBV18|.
TGTGCCAGCTCACATCCGTTAGGACTAACGCCCGAGCAGTACTTC
CASSHPLGLTPEQYF
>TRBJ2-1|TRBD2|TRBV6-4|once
TGTGCCAGCAGCGCCGACGGGAGGGCTGTCAATGAGCAGTTCTTC
CASSADGRAVNEQFF
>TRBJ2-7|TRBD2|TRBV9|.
TGTGCCAGCAGCGTGGGCGGGAGCCTCTCCTACGAGCAGTACTTC
CASSVGGSLSYEQYF
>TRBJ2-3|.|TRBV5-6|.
TGTGCCAGCAGCCAGGGTAGTCCGTTGACAGATACGCAGTATTTT
CASSQGSPLTDTQYF
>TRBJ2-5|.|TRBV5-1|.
TGCGCCAGCAGCTACCCGGTTGGGGCAGGTCAAGAGACCCAGTACTTC
CASSYPVGAGQETQYF
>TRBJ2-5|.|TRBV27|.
TGTGCCAGCAGCCCGAAGCCAGATGAGACCCAGTACTTC
CASSPKPDETQYF
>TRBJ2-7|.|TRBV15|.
TGTGCCACCAGCAGAACCACCTCGGGCTCCTACGAGCAGTACTTC
CATSRTTSGSYEQYF
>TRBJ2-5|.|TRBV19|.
TGTGCCAGTAGTACTCACACGACAGGCAACCAAGAGACCCAGTACTTC
CASSTHTTGNQETQYF
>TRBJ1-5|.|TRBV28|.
TGTGCCAGCAGCCGTCAGGGAGAGGCTCATCAGCCCCAGCATTTT
CASSRQGEAHQPQHF
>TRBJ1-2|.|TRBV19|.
TGTGCCAGTAGTATCGGGCAGGGGTATGGCTACACCTTC
CASSIGQGYGYTF
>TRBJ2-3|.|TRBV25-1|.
TGTGCCAGCCGACTACTAGCTTTCTTCTCCACAGATACGCAGTATTTT
CASRLLAFFSTDTQYF
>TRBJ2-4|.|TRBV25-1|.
TGTGCCAGCAGTGAACAGGGAGAAAACATTCAGTACTTC
CASSEQGENIQYF
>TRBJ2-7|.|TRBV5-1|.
TGCGCCAGCAGCTTGATCAGGGGCGAGCAGTACTTC
CASSLIRGEQYF